This T cell receptor beta chain was identified during a study of blood T cell repertoires in COVID-19. This clone qualifies as medium-sized. Per germline, CDR1 MDHEN and CDR2 SYDVKM. V was clipped by 2 bases and J by 8 bases; unmatched bases: 5. CDR3 length equals 13 residues. TCRdb's copy holds only in-frame clones and misses some; the assay was immunoSEQ multiplex PCR. The profile shows 56,000 or so clones, around 88% of them singletons. The sequenced material came from peripheral blood. This TCR was recovered from a woman older than 75 with active COVID-19. The V and J genes are TRBV28 and TRBJ1-2, with 7 bases matching TRBD1. The CDR3 here is CASSLEGARGYTF. Here the CDR3 DNA reads TGTGCCAGCAGTTTAGAGGGGGCTAGAGGCTACACCTTC.